These 31 T cell receptor beta chains came from one sample sequenced in a study of CD8 T cells in ankylosing spondylitis. Notes on the study in general: About 8 highly homologous variants made up a TCR beta motif, and this motif appeared characteristic of ankylosing spondylitis blood.

TCRdb re-derived calls from the 5' RACE reads in MiXCR, one entry per CDR3 protein. The table shows approximately 540,000 distinct CDR3 sequences, with about an eighth occurring only once. Their cognate antigens are unknown. Sequenced: blood, either unsorted or a sorted T cell fraction (not recorded which). Every receptor here comes from a male donor with ankylosing spondylitis.

With regard to this clonotype: One end of the junction does not line up with germline, which may come from a read error. The V call is TRBV28, the J call TRBJ2-3; maybe TRBD2 (7 bases). Germline V gene lookup returns CDR1 MDHEN and CDR2 SYDVKM. The CDR3 spans 16 residues. The CDR3 sequence is CASMGRGTLPWAQPHF. In nucleotides, the CDR3 is TGTGCCAGCATGGGGAGGGGGACTCTGCCGTGGGCGCAGCCGCATTTT.

This clonotype was found a few times. The chain combines TRBV29-1 with TRBJ2-5; D gene uncertain. This CDR3 spans 12 amino acids. With 3 bases removed from V and 1 base from J, the gap between germline ends came to 6 bases. Germline assignment: CDR1 SQVTM and CDR2 ANQGSEA. In nucleotides, the CDR3 is TGCAGCGTTGAGTATTCCCAAGAGACCCAGTACTTC. Amino acid sequence: CSVEYSQETQYF.

This clonotype has more than one count but fewer than ten. The V call is TRBV5-1, the J call TRBJ1-6, with TRBD1 as a possible D gene (5 bases). Germline-derived CDR1 and CDR2 are SGHRS and YFSETQ. The CDR3 totals 12 residues. V shed 4 bases and J shed 11 bases, with 10 bases lying between them. The CDR3 nucleotides are TGCGCCAGCAGCACCGGGGACCCACCCCTCCACTTT. Translating it yields CASSTGDPPLHF.

This clonotype turned up a few times. This chain uses TRBV2 with TRBJ2-1; D unresolved. The CDR3 loop spans 10 amino acids. Germline V lookup: CDR1 SNHLY, CDR2 FYNNEI. V lost 3 bases and J lost 12, with 6 bases in between. In DNA, the CDR3 is TGTGCCAGCAGTGATTACGGGCAGTTCTTC. Translation gives CASSDYGQFF.

This clonotype was recorded at least ten times. This chain links TRBV20-1 with TRBJ2-7; D gene unclear. The CDR3 loop spans 11 amino acids. CDR1 and CDR2 from the germline V gene are DFQATT and SNEGSKA (reference sequence). Trimming removed 4 bases at V and 7 bases at J, with 11 bases between. DNA for the CDR3: TGCAGTGCTACTCTCGGTGGGGAGCAGTACTTC. This gives the protein CSATLGGEQYF.

This clonotype was observed a few times. The gene calls are TRBV29-1 and TRBJ2-1, with 8 bases aligning to TRBD1. The CDR3 loop spans 13 amino acids. The V and J ends lost 6 bases and 7 bases, in that order; junction bases with no gene match: 8. Germline V gene data show CDR1 as SQVTM and CDR2 as ANQGSEA. CDR3: CSVGPGGINEQFF. The CDR3 nucleotides read TGCAGCGTAGGCCCAGGGGGCATAAATGAGCAGTTCTTC.

The chain carries TRBV24-1 and TRBJ2-3; D possibly corresponds to TRBD2 (6 bases). Trimming cost V 5 bases and J 0 bases, with 14 bases left between them. The CDR3 is made up of 16 amino acids. Germline CDR1 KGHDR, CDR2 SFDVKD. DNA of the CDR3: TGTGCCACCAGTGCCCACCGCGGGACTAGCACAGATACGCAGTATTTT. Protein product: CATSAHRGTSTDTQYF.

This clonotype occurred many times. J is TRBJ2-1 and V is TRBV5-1; D is unclear. V lost 0 bases to trimming and J lost 7 bases, with 11 bases between them. The CDR3 runs 14 residues. Germline V gene lookup returns CDR1 SGHRS and CDR2 YFSETQ. The CDR3 loop reads CASSLGPGGNEQFF. The CDR3 DNA sequence: TGCGCCAGCAGCTTGGGCCCGGGTGGGAATGAGCAGTTCTTC.

This clonotype occurred a few times. This rearrangement joins TRBV10-2 to TRBJ2-1, with 7 bases identical to TRBD1. CDR1 is WSHSY, CDR2 SAAADI, per germline. CDR3 length: 14 amino acids. V lost 6 bases and J lost 2; bases outside the gene matches: 4. The CDR3 loop is CASSQGVAYNEQFF. CDR3 nucleotide sequence: TGCGCCAGCAGCCAGGGGGTAGCCTACAATGAGCAGTTCTTC.

The sample holds many counts of this clonotype. The V call is TRBV11-2, the J call TRBJ2-4, with D possibly TRBD2 on 6 matching bases. V shed 6 bases and J shed 10 bases, with 16 bases lying between them. The length of the CDR3 is 13 residues. The germline V gene encodes CDR1 SGHAT and CDR2 FQNNGV. The CDR3 is CASSLDGRGIQYF. CDR3 nucleotides: TGTGCCAGCAGTCTAGACGGGAGAGGGATTCAGTACTTC.

The chain joins TRBV20-1 to TRBJ2-5; D is unresolved. V lost 3 bases to trimming and J lost 2 bases, with 4 bases between them. This CDR3 has 11 amino acids. The germline V gene has CDR1 DFQATT and CDR2 SNEGSKA (reference sequence). The CDR3 reads CSASIQETQYF. The CDR3 DNA follows: TGCAGTGCTAGTATTCAAGAGACCCAGTACTTC.

Only a few counts were recorded for this clonotype. V usage is TRBV12-3 or TRBV12-4 and J usage is TRBJ2-7; no reliable D call. The ends were cut back, 2 bases at V and 0 bases at J, with 11 bases in the middle. CDR3 length: 15 residues. The CDR3 DNA reads TGTGCCAGCAGTTTAAACCTTTTCAGCTCCTACGAGCAGTACTTC. Translating it yields CASSLNLFSSYEQYF.

The chain combines TRBV7-2 with TRBJ1-2, with D possibly being TRBD1 (6 bases). Trimming pared 7 bases from V and 5 bases from J, leaving 17 bases between. Germline CDR1 SGHTA, CDR2 FQGNSA. This CDR3 contains 14 residues. The CDR3 reads CASIQDRLIYGYTF. The CDR3 nucleotides are TGTGCCAGCATCCAAGACAGGCTAATTTATGGCTACACCTTC.

This clonotype was recorded many times. The genes are TRBV4-2 and TRBJ2-1; D is unclear. Germline CDR1 reads LGHNA; CDR2 reads YNFKEQ. The CDR3 extends over 14 amino acids. The V end was cut by 0 bases, the J end by 6 bases, with 9 bases between. The CDR3 bases are TGTGCCAGCAGCCAAGAGCTGATACTCAATGAGCAGTTCTTC. Translated, it gives CASSQELILNEQFF.

This clonotype was counted only a few times. The genes are TRBV19 and TRBJ2-1, with 11 bases matching TRBD2. The germline V gene has CDR1 LNHDA and CDR2 SQIVND (reference sequence). The CDR3 covers 23 residues. V was clipped by 5 bases and J by 8 bases; unmatched bases: 32. Here the CDR3 reads CASSWRARGLADPSRRYMDEQFF. CDR3 coding DNA: TGTGCCAGTAGTTGGAGAGCGCGGGGACTAGCGGACCCCTCGAGGAGATATATGGATGAGCAGTTCTTC.

This clonotype was detected a few times. The chain recombines TRBV12-3 or TRBV12-4 with TRBJ1-2, with D uncertain. The CDR3 spans 13 residues. V lost 7 bases to trimming and J lost 6 bases, with 15 bases between them. The DNA of the CDR3 is TGTGCCAGCACCCCTGGGCCTGCCCATGGCTACACCTTC. Translating gives CASTPGPAHGYTF.

The sample holds a few counts of this clonotype. This chain links TRBV5-1 with TRBJ2-7; D gene unclear. The CDR3 runs to 14 residues. Trimming took off 4 bases at V and 0 bases at J, with 11 bases between the two ends. Germline V gene data show CDR1 as SGHRS and CDR2 as YFSETQ. The CDR3 DNA reads as TGCGCCAGCAGCGGATTGACGAGCTCCTACGAGCAGTACTTC. This translates into CASSGLTSSYEQYF.

This clonotype occurred a few times. DNA for the CDR3: TGTGCCAGCAGTTACGGACCGGGACAAGGCTACGAGCAGTACTTC. The encoded protein is CASSYGPGQGYEQYF. The genes are TRBV6-2 or TRBV6-3 and TRBJ2-7; a weak D match, TRBD1 (6 bases). Germline V gene lookup returns CDR1 MNHEY and CDR2 SVGEGT. This CDR3 has 15 amino acids. V dropped 2 bases and J dropped 3 bases, with 14 bases sitting between them.

This clonotype has only a few counts. This rearrangement joins TRBV5-1 to TRBJ1-1; tentatively, D is TRBD1 (5 bases). Trimming took 4 bases from V and 0 from J, leaving 10 bases between them. The CDR3 has 14 amino acids. Looked up from germline, CDR1 is SGHRS and CDR2 is YFSETQ. DNA for the CDR3: TGCGCCAGCAGCGTAGGGACGCTGAACACTGAAGCTTTCTTT. Its protein is CASSVGTLNTEAFF.

The rearrangement joins TRBV11-2 to TRBJ1-2; D not certain. CDR1 and CDR2 from the germline V gene are SGHAT and FQNNGV. V was trimmed by 4 bases and J by 4 bases, leaving 22 bases between them. The CDR3 consists of 17 residues. CDR3 sequence: CASSSQTRVGRSYGYTF. The CDR3 nucleotides read TGTGCCAGCAGCTCTCAAACACGAGTAGGGAGGAGCTATGGCTACACCTTC.

V is TRBV21-1 and J is TRBJ2-7; the D segment call TRBD1 is taken from the table without a DNA check. TRBV21-1 is noted as a pseudogene. CDR3 length: 14 residues. This CDR3 is CASIRGRRSYEQYV. The CDR3 DNA reads TGTGCCAGCATTAGGGGGCGGAGGTCCTACGAGCAGTACGTC.

In its sample, this clonotype was seen many times. This chain uses TRBV15 with TRBJ2-3; maybe TRBD2 (6 bases). Deletions cut 3 bases from V and 2 bases from J, with 15 bases between. CDR3 length: 16 residues. Germline CDR1 is LNHNV and CDR2 is YYDKDF (reference sequence). Here the CDR3 DNA reads TGTGCCACCAGCAGTCGCCTAGCGCGCGCCACAGATACGCAGTATTTT. This translates into CATSSRLARATDTQYF.

J is TRBJ2-7 and V is TRBV5-1; 8 bases fit TRBD1. V lost 4 bases and J lost 2; bases outside the gene matches: 2. The germline V gene has CDR1 SGHRS and CDR2 YFSETQ. CDR3 length: 13 residues. The CDR3 nucleotides read TGCGCCAGCAGCCCGACAGGGGCCTACGAGCAGTACGTC. As protein: CASSPTGAYEQYV.

V usage is TRBV27 and J usage is TRBJ2-1; TRBD1 matches 9 bases. With V trimmed by 5 bases and J by 7 bases, 21 bases remained unmatched. The CDR3 runs 19 residues. Germline CDR1 is MNHEY and CDR2 is SMNVEV (reference sequence). The CDR3 reads CASSRQQGARPGIGNEQFF. The DNA of the CDR3 is TGTGCCAGCAGTCGCCAACAGGGGGCGCGACCCGGGATTGGAAATGAGCAGTTCTTC.

The chain carries TRBV7-2 and TRBJ2-5; 9 positions match TRBD1. Unmatched junction bases numbered 6, after V lost 5 bases and J lost 2 bases. Germline CDR1 reads SGHTA; CDR2 reads FQGNSA. There are 15 residues in the CDR3. CDR3 DNA sequence: TGTGCCAGCAGCACCGGGACAGGGATACAAGAGACCCAGTACTTC. As protein: CASSTGTGIQETQYF.

The gene calls are TRBV20-1 and TRBJ2-7; D is perhaps TRBD2 (5 bases). With 2 bases removed from V and 6 bases from J, the gap between germline ends came to 14 bases. The germline gives CDR1 DFQATT, CDR2 SNEGSKA (reference sequence). CDR3 length: 13 amino acids. The CDR3 loop is CSARSSGTGEQYV. The DNA of the CDR3 is TGCAGTGCTAGATCCAGCGGTACGGGCGAGCAGTACGTC.

A few counts support this clonotype. This chain joins TRBV5-6 and TRBJ2-7; weak D call: TRBD2 (5 bases). CDR3 length equals 16 residues. The germline gives CDR1 SGHDT, CDR2 YYEEEE. Trimming removed 3 bases at V and 1 base at J, with 17 bases between. CDR3 DNA: TGTGCCAGCAGCTCCCTCCTGCGGGCCCCATCCTACGAGCAGTACGTC. Translated: CASSSLLRAPSYEQYV.

The chain carries TRBV7-6 and TRBJ2-7, with 8 bases identical to TRBD1. With 5 bases clipped from V and 0 bases from J, the junction kept 9 bases outside the gene matches. CDR3 length equals 16 residues. Germline V gene lookup returns CDR1 SGHVS and CDR2 FNYEAQ. The CDR3 sequence is CASSPLGQGASYEQYF. The CDR3 DNA is TGTGCCAGCAGCCCACTCGGACAGGGAGCCTCCTACGAGCAGTACTTC. The entire variable domain, with the rest obtained from reference TRBV7-6 and TRBJ2-7, is as follows: GAGVSQSPRYKVTKRGQDVALRCDPISGHVSLYWYRQALGQGPEFLTYFNYEAQQDKSGLPNDRFSAERPEGSISTLTIQRTEQRDSAMYRCASSPLGQGASYEQYFGPGTRLTVT.

The CDR3 DNA sequence: TGTGCCAGCTTGGGGGGACTTTCCACAGATACGCAGTATTTT. Translated, it gives CASLGGLSTDTQYF. The rearrangement joins TRBV12-3 or TRBV12-4 to TRBJ2-3; D possibly corresponds to TRBD2 (6 bases). V lost 8 bases and J 2 bases, leaving 14 bases between the germline ends. CDR3 size: 14 residues.

This clonotype turned up a few times. This chain connects TRBV20-1 to TRBJ2-3, with TRBD2 matching over 11 bases. J gave up 3 bases and V 3 bases, and 8 bases lay outside the gene matches. CDR3 length: 16 residues. CDR1 is DFQATT, CDR2 SNEGSKA, per germline (reference sequence). CDR3 sequence (DNA): TGCAGTGCTAGTGGGGTAGCGGGAGGGCGGACAGATACGCAGTATTTT. As protein: CSASGVAGGRTDTQYF.

J is TRBJ1-6 and V is TRBV20-1, with 8 bases fitting TRBD1. Germline CDR1 is DFQATT and CDR2 is SNEGSKA (reference sequence). After removal of 3 bases from V and 8 bases from J, the junction contained 6 bases not matched to a gene. The CDR3 has 14 residues. The CDR3 sequence: CSASQGARDSPLHF. The CDR3 bases are TGCAGTGCTAGCCAGGGGGCGAGGGATTCACCCCTCCACTTT.